This TCR beta chain came from a study of blood T cell repertoires in COVID-19. Across the whole study: Samples taken during acute and convalescent COVID-19 were collected in the United States, Italy and Spain. PBMCs, B-cell-depleted T cells, or T cells were the source of the cDNA or gDNA that made up the material.

In the source study's methods: Estimated nucleated cell counts came from reference gene primer amplification. The repertoire was sequenced with immunoSEQ multiplex PCR; TCRdb's copy has only in-frame clones and lacks some. V and J calls and clone size are as listed in that table; D and trimming were resolved from the DNA. The profile shows almost 350,000 clones, about 88% of them singletons. Self-reported history from a screening survey and questionnaire set each donor's cohort. Sequenced sample: PBMCs or T cells enriched from blood (not recorded which). This sequence originates from a woman aged 25-40 years who had been exposed to COVID-19.

CDR3 amino acids: CASSQGHSGSYEQYF. CDR3 in DNA: TGTGCCAGCAGCCAAGGCCATAGCGGGAGCTACGAGCAGTACTTC. This rearrangement joins TRBV14 to TRBJ2-7; 9 bases align to TRBD2. The CDR3 consists of 15 residues. CDR1 and CDR2 (germline): SGHDN, FVKESK. Losses at the gene ends were 1 base for V and 3 bases for J; bases not matched to a gene: 4.